The T cell receptor (beta chain) under discussion was sequenced for a study of blood T cell repertoires in COVID-19. Study in general: The origin of the acute and convalescent COVID-19 samples was the United States, Italy and Spain. T cells, B-cell-depleted T cells, or PBMCs provided the cDNA or gDNA that served as material.

Source study methods: Estimates of nucleated cell counts were drawn from the amplification of reference gene primers. Produced via immunoSEQ multiplex PCR; TCRdb's table is partial and in-frame only. V, J and clone size are those of that table, while D and trimming were read from the DNA. This table has about 14,000 clones, roughly 73% appearing once. Trimming pared 4 bases from V and 3 bases from J, leaving 9 bases between. This CDR3 contains 13 residues. The germline gives CDR1 MNHEY, CDR2 SMNVEV (reference sequence). The specimen sequenced was peripheral blood. This TCR was recovered from a man aged 65 to 85 with acute or convalescent COVID-19. The chain has TRBV27 and TRBJ1-1, with D hard to call. Written as DNA, the CDR3 is TGTGCCAGCAGTTATATCGGGGACACTGAAGCTTTCTTT. The encoded protein is CASSYIGDTEAFF.